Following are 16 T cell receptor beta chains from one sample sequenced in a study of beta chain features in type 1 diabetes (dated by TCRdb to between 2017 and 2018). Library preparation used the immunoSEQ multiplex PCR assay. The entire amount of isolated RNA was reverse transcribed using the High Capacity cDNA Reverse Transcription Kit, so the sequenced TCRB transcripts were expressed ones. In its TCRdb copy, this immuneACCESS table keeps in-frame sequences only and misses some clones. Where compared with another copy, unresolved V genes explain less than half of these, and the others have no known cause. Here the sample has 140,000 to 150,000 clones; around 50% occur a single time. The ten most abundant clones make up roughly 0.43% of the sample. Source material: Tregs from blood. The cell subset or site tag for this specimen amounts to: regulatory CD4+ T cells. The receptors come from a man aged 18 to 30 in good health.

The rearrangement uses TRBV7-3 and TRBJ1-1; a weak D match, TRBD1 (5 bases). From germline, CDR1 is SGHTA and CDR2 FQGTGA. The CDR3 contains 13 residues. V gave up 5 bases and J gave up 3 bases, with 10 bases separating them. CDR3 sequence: CASSPQQDTEAFF. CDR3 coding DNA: TGTGCCAGCAGCCCTCAACAGGACACTGAAGCTTTCTTT.

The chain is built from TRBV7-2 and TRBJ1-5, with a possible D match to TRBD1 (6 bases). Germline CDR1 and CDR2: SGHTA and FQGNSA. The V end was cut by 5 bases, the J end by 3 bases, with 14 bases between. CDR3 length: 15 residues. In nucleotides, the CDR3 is TGTGCCAGCAGCCTCAACCCAGGGGACAATCAGCCCCAGCATTTT. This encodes CASSLNPGDNQPQHF.

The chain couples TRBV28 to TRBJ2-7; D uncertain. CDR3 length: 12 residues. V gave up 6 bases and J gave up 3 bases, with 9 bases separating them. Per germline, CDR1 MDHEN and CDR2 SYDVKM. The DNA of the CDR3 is TGTGCCAGCAGGACTCTCCTCTACGAGCAGTACTTC. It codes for CASRTLLYEQYF. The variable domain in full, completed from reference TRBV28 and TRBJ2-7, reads DVKVTQSSRYLVKRTGEKVFLECVQDMDHENMFWYRQDPGLGLRLIYFSYDVKMKEKGDIPEGYSVSREKKERFSLILESASTNQTSMYLCASRTLLYEQYFGPGTRLTVT.

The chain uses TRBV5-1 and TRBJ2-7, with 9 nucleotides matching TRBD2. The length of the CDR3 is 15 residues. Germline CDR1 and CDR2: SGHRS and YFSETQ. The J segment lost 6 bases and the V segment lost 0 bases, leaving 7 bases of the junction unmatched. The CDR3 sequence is CASSLARLAGTEQYF. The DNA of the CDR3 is TGCGCCAGCAGCTTGGCCAGGCTAGCGGGGACCGAGCAGTACTTC.

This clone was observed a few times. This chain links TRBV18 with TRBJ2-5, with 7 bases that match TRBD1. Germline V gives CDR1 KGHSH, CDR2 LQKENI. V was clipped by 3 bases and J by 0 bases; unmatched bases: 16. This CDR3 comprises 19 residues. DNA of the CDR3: TGTGCCAGCTCACCGAATACCTTTGACAGGGCCTTTAACCAAGAGACCCAGTACTTC. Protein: CASSPNTFDRAFNQETQYF.

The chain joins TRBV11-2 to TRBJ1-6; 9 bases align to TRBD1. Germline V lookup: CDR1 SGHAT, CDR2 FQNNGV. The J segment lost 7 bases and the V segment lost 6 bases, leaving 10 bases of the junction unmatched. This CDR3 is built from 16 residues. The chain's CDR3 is CASRHRGTGPNSPLHF. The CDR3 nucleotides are TGTGCCAGCAGGCATAGAGGGACAGGGCCAAATTCACCCCTCCACTTT. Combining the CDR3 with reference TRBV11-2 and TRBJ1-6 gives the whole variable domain EAGVAQSPRYKIIEKRQSVAFWCNPISGHATLYWYQQILGQGPKLLIQFQNNGVVDDSQLPKDRFSAERLKGVDSTLKIQPAKLEDSAVYLCASRHRGTGPNSPLHFGNGTRLTVT.

CDR3 protein: CASSLVGLAGAPDTQYF. CDR3 sequence (DNA): TGTGCCAGCAGCTTAGTCGGGCTAGCGGGAGCACCCGATACGCAGTATTTT. The J gene is TRBJ2-3, the V gene TRBV7-2; TRBD2 matches 10 bases. There are 17 residues in the CDR3. CDR1 and CDR2 (germline): SGHTA, FQGNSA. V shed 1 base, J shed 6 bases, and the junction held 10 bases outside the gene matches.

The CDR3 DNA is TGTGCCAGCACTGAGGGCTGGTCAAATGAGCAGTTCTTC. Translating it yields CASTEGWSNEQFF. J is TRBJ2-1 and V is TRBV28; a possible D gene is TRBD2 (5 bases). In germline, CDR1 is MDHEN, CDR2 SYDVKM. Trimming stripped 7 bases from V and 7 bases from J, with 14 bases between. The CDR3 sequence is 13 residues long.

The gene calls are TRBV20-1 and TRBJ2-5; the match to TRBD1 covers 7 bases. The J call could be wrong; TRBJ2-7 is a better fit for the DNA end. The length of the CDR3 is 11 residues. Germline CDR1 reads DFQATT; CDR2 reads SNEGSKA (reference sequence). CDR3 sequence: CSAPQGYEQYF. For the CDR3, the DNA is TGCAGTGCTCCACAGGGGTACGAGCAGTACTTC.

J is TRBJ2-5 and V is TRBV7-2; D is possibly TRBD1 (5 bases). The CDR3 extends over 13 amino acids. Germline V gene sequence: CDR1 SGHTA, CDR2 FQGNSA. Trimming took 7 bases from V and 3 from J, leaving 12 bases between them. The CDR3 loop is CASIPAGKETQYF. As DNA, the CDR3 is TGTGCCAGCATCCCGGCAGGGAAAGAGACCCAGTACTTC.

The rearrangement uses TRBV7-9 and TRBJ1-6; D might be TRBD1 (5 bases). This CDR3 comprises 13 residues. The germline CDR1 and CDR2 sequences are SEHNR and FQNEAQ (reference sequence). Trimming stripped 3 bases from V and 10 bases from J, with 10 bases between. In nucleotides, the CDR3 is TGTGCCAGCAGCTTGGGCCGGGGGTCACCCCTCCACTTT. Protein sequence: CASSLGRGSPLHF. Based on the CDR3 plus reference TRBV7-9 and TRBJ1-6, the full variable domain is DTGVSQNPRHKITKRGQNVTFRCDPISEHNRLYWYRQTLGQGPEFLTYFQNEAQLEKSRLLSDRFSAERPKGSFSTLEIQRTEQGDSAMYLCASSLGRGSPLHFGNGTRLTVT.

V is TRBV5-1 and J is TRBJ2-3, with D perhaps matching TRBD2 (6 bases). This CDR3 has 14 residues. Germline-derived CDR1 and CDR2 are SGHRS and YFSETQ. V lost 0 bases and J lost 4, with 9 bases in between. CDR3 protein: CASSLAGGSDTQYF. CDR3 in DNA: TGCGCCAGCAGCTTGGCCGGGGGATCAGATACGCAGTATTTT.

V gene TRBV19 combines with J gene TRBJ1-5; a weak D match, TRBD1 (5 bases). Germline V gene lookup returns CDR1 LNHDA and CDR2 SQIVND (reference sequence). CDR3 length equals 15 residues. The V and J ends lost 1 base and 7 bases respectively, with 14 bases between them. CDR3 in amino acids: CASSIVWGSIQPQHF. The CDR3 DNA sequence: TGTGCCAGTAGTATAGTTTGGGGCAGTATCCAGCCCCAGCATTTT. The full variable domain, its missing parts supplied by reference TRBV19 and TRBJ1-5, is DGGITQSPKYLFRKEGQNVTLSCEQNLNHDAMYWYRQDPGQGLRLIYYSQIVNDFQKGDIAEGYSVSREKKESFPLTVTSAQKNPTAFYLCASSIVWGSIQPQHFGDGTRLSIL.

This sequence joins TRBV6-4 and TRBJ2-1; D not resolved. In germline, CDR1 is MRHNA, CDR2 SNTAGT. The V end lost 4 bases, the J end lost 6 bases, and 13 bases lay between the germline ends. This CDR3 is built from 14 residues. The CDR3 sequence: CASSVGYPGNEQFF. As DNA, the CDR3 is TGTGCCAGCAGTGTTGGCTACCCGGGCAATGAGCAGTTCTTC.

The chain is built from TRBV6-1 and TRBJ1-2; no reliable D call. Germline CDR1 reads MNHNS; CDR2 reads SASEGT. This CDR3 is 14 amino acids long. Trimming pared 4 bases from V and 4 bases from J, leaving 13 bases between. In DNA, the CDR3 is TGTGCCAGCAGTGTAGGACGGGGAGGCTATGGCTACACCTTC. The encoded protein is CASSVGRGGYGYTF.

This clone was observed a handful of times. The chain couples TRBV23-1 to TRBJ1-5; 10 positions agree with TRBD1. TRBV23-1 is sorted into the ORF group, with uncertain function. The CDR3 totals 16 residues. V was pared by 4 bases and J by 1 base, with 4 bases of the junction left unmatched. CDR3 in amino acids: CASSPDRGWSNQPQHF. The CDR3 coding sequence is TGCGCCAGCAGTCCGGACAGGGGGTGGAGCAATCAGCCCCAGCATTTT.